These 25 T cell receptor beta chains were all obtained from the same sample, sequenced in a study of technical replicates of blood from a handful of donors. Clones were read by immunoSEQ multiplex PCR, and TCRdb kept only the in-frame ones, dropping some. The data hold under 100,000 clones, with around 94% observed a single time. Sequenced input: T cells isolated from PBMCs. Receptor source: a human donor in good health.

The chain combines TRBV6-1 with TRBJ2-1; 13 bases are shared with TRBD2. J was trimmed by 5 bases and V by 4 bases; bases with no gene match: 2. The CDR3 totals 15 residues. Germline CDR1 and CDR2: MNHNS and SASEGT. CDR3 protein: CASSGGTSGNNEQFF. The CDR3 region has the DNA TGTGCCAGCAGTGGAGGGACTAGCGGGAACAATGAGCAGTTCTTC.

The chain uses TRBV5-4 and TRBJ2-3; weak D call: TRBD1 (5 bases). Trimming cost V 4 bases and J 0 bases, with 9 bases left between them. This CDR3 is 14 amino acids long. CDR1 is SGHNT, CDR2 YYREEE, per germline (reference sequence). The chain's CDR3 is CASSATASTDTQYF. The CDR3 DNA is TGTGCCAGCAGCGCGACAGCTAGCACAGATACGCAGTATTTT.

Only one count was recorded for this clone. The rearrangement joins TRBV6-1 to TRBJ2-7; 7 bases align to TRBD1. V was clipped by 6 bases and J by 7 bases; unmatched bases: 3. The CDR3 runs to 11 residues. The germline V gene has CDR1 MNHNS and CDR2 SASEGT. CDR3 nucleotides: TGTGCCAGCAGGATACAGGGGGAGCAGTACTTC. Encoded protein: CASRIQGEQYF.

The chain carries TRBV5-1 and TRBJ2-1; D is perhaps TRBD1 (5 bases). Germline V gene lookup returns CDR1 SGHRS and CDR2 YFSETQ. This CDR3 contains 17 residues. Trimming stripped 1 base from V and 2 bases from J, with 16 bases between. As DNA, the CDR3 is TGCGCCAGCAGCTTGTTAGGGGCGCAGTCTCCCTACAATGAGCAGTTCTTC. Translated, it gives CASSLLGAQSPYNEQFF.

J is TRBJ2-7 and V is TRBV28; D may be TRBD1 (6 bases). Germline CDR1 reads MDHEN; CDR2 reads SYDVKM. The CDR3 has 13 residues. The V end lost 1 base, the J end lost 5 bases, and 9 bases lay between the germline ends. Here the CDR3 DNA reads TGTGCCAGCAGTTTATTGGGACAAAACGAGCAGTACTTC. Translation: CASSLLGQNEQYF.

In DNA form, the CDR3 reads TGTGCCAGCAGTGAAGAAGGACTAGCGGGATTCTCCTCCTACAATGAGCAGTTCTTC. It specifies CASSEEGLAGFSSYNEQFF. The chain carries TRBV6-4 and TRBJ2-1; TRBD2 aligns across 12 bases. Germline V gene sequence: CDR1 MRHNA, CDR2 SNTAGT. The CDR3 contains 19 residues. V trimming: 3 bases; J trimming: 0 bases; junction bases outside the gene matches: 9.

The gene calls are TRBV6-1 and TRBJ2-3; 11 nucleotides align to TRBD2. CDR1 is MNHNS and CDR2 is SASEGT in the germline V gene. The CDR3 has 18 residues. V lost 3 bases to trimming and J lost 4 bases; unmatched junction nucleotides: 12. In DNA, the CDR3 is TGTGCCAGCAGTGATCTAGCGGGAGGTGTTAGAATCCCAGATACGCAGTATTTT. The encoded protein is CASSDLAGGVRIPDTQYF.

The chain has TRBV9 and TRBJ1-2; 8 positions match TRBD1. Germline CDR1 is SGDLS and CDR2 is YYNGEE. The junction had 1 base not matched to a gene; V was cut back by 3 bases and J by 3 bases. The CDR3 sequence is 13 residues long. The CDR3 loop reads CASSETGDYGYTF. The CDR3 region has the DNA TGTGCCAGCAGCGAGACAGGGGACTATGGCTACACCTTC.

This clone was seen a single time. This chain joins TRBV5-6 and TRBJ2-1; the match to TRBD2 covers 9 bases. Germline V lookup: CDR1 SGHDT, CDR2 YYEEEE. The CDR3 runs 14 residues. V shed 3 bases, J shed 6 bases, and the junction held 4 bases outside the gene matches. The CDR3 is CASSWGLAGNEQFF. The CDR3 nucleotides read TGTGCCAGCAGCTGGGGACTAGCCGGCAATGAGCAGTTCTTC. Full variable domain (rest looked up from reference TRBV5-6 and TRBJ2-1): DAGVTQSPTHLIKTRGQQVTLRCSPKSGHDTVSWYQQALGQGPQFIFQYYEEEERQRGNFPDRFSGHQFPNYSSELNVNALLLGDSALYLCASSWGLAGNEQFFGPGTRLTVL.

The rearrangement uses TRBV7-9 and TRBJ2-7, with a possible D match to TRBD2 (5 bases). This CDR3 comprises 14 residues. Per the germline V gene, CDR1 is SEHNR and CDR2 is FQNEAQ (reference sequence). The V gene lost 2 bases and the J gene lost 6 bases, with 14 bases spanning the gap. CDR3 nucleotides: TGTGCCAGCAGCTTATCGGAGGCCCCCTCCGAGCAGTACTTC. Translation: CASSLSEAPSEQYF.

V is TRBV19 and J is TRBJ1-5, with D perhaps TRBD1 (6 bases). The V and J ends lost 8 bases and 2 bases respectively, with 16 bases between them. Germline assignment: CDR1 LNHDA and CDR2 SQIVND (reference sequence). CDR3 size: 15 residues. The CDR3 sequence is CASERQVGGNQPQHF. The CDR3 nucleotides read TGTGCCAGTGAGAGACAGGTCGGGGGCAATCAGCCCCAGCATTTT.

The rearrangement links TRBV27 to TRBJ2-7, with D perhaps TRBD2 (6 bases). CDR1 is MNHEY and CDR2 is SMNVEV in the germline V gene (reference sequence). This CDR3 spans 12 amino acids. Trimming stripped 7 bases from V and 7 bases from J, with 14 bases between. The CDR3 DNA reads as TGTGCCAGCATGGGAGGCCCCGGGGAGCAGTACTTC. It codes for CASMGGPGEQYF.

The genes are TRBV5-6 and TRBJ2-7; unclear D gene. Germline CDR1 SGHDT, CDR2 YYEEEE. Trimming removed 0 bases from V and 2 bases from J, with 9 bases in between. The CDR3 consists of 14 residues. The CDR3 protein is CASSLGLLAYEQYF. CDR3 nucleotide sequence: TGTGCCAGCAGCTTGGGACTCTTAGCCTACGAGCAGTACTTC.

The CDR3 protein is CASSQDSRTTYNEQFF. Here the CDR3 DNA reads TGTGCCAGCAGCCAAGATAGCCGGACAACCTACAATGAGCAGTTCTTC. The V and J genes are TRBV14 and TRBJ2-1, with a tentative D call TRBD1 (5 bases). The CDR3 sequence is 16 residues long. V lost 0 bases and J 2 bases, leaving 11 bases between the germline ends. Germline-derived CDR1 and CDR2 are SGHDN and FVKESK.

The chain links TRBV6-5 to TRBJ1-1; no definite D call. The CDR3 sequence is 12 residues long. In germline, CDR1 is MNHEY, CDR2 SVGAGI. Trimming pared 8 bases from V and 2 bases from J, leaving 9 bases between. The CDR3 nucleotides are TGTGCCAGCCGGACGGGAAACACTGAAGCTTTCTTT. Protein: CASRTGNTEAFF.

The chain joins TRBV18 to TRBJ1-1; D unclear. Trimming stripped 5 bases from V and 1 base from J, with 17 bases between. The CDR3 sequence is 16 residues long. CDR1 and CDR2 from the germline V gene are KGHSH and LQKENI. In DNA, the CDR3 is TGTGCCAGCTCATATCTGCCCGGACTCGAGAACACTGAAGCTTTCTTT. Translation gives CASSYLPGLENTEAFF. Full variable domain (missing parts from reference TRBV18 and TRBJ1-1): NAGVMQNPRHLVRRRGQEARLRCSPMKGHSHVYWYRQLPEEGLKFMVYLQKENIIDESGMPKERFSAEFPKEGPSILRIQQVVRGDSAAYFCASSYLPGLENTEAFFGQGTRLTVV.

This rearrangement joins TRBV19 to TRBJ1-6; 9 bases align to TRBD1. The V segment lost 5 bases and the J segment 16 bases; nucleotides outside the gene matches: 6. Germline V gene data show CDR1 as LNHDA and CDR2 as SQIVND (reference sequence). The CDR3 is 12 residues long. The DNA for the CDR3 is TGTGCCAGTAGTCCCGGGACAGGGTGGCTCCACTTT. This codes for CASSPGTGWLHF.

This rearrangement joins TRBV5-1 to TRBJ2-7, with 7 bases identical to TRBD2. Losses at the gene ends were 5 bases for V and 2 bases for J; bases not matched to a gene: 10. The CDR3 sequence is 15 residues long. Germline V gene lookup returns CDR1 SGHRS and CDR2 YFSETQ. Written as DNA, the CDR3 is TGCGCCAGCAGAAGGCTAGCGGAATTAGCCTACGAGCAGTACTTC. As protein: CASRRLAELAYEQYF.

This chain connects TRBV7-9 to TRBJ2-7, with unresolved D. V was trimmed by 5 bases and J by 0 bases, leaving 14 bases between them. The germline CDR1 and CDR2 sequences are SEHNR and FQNEAQ (reference sequence). The CDR3 runs 15 residues. The CDR3 DNA reads as TGTGCCAGCAGCCCCCGAAGCGCAAACTCCTACGAGCAGTACTTC. Translating gives CASSPRSANSYEQYF.

This clone was observed once. The genes are TRBV19 and TRBJ2-2; D not certain. The germline CDR1 and CDR2 sequences are LNHDA and SQIVND (reference sequence). Trimming took off 5 bases at V and 5 bases at J, with 15 bases between the two ends. The CDR3 consists of 15 residues. This CDR3 is CASSPVFVQTGELFF. CDR3 DNA sequence: TGTGCCAGTAGTCCGGTTTTCGTTCAAACCGGGGAGCTGTTTTTT.

The chain employs TRBV19 and TRBJ1-2; the match to TRBD1 covers 9 bases. V lost 1 base, J lost 9 bases, and 12 bases stayed unmatched. Germline V lookup: CDR1 LNHDA, CDR2 SQIVND (reference sequence). The CDR3 contains 16 residues. CDR3 in amino acids: CASSIAGQGYSRSYTF. The CDR3, as DNA: TGTGCCAGTAGTATAGCGGGACAGGGCTATTCTAGGAGCTACACCTTC.

The chain links TRBV5-1 to TRBJ2-7; weak D call: TRBD2 (7 bases). The CDR3 covers 16 residues. Trimming removed 4 bases at V and 3 bases at J, with 20 bases between. Germline CDR1 reads SGHRS; CDR2 reads YFSETQ. The CDR3 nucleotides are TGCGCCAGCAGCCCTGGTAGGGGGGGCTTGGTCTACGAGCAGTACTTC. Translated: CASSPGRGGLVYEQYF.

The chain joins TRBV7-3 to TRBJ2-1; the match to TRBD1 covers 11 bases. The CDR3 is made up of 15 amino acids. Looked up from germline, CDR1 is SGHTA and CDR2 is FQGTGA. J lost 15 bases, V lost 4 bases, and 14 bases had no gene match. CDR3 in DNA: TGTGCCAGCAGCTCAACCGGACAGGGGGCTAATCAGCTGTTCTTC. Translated: CASSSTGQGANQLFF.

The rearrangement joins TRBV2 to TRBJ2-1, with TRBD2 as a possible D gene (5 bases). This CDR3 is 15 amino acids long. Germline-derived CDR1 and CDR2 are SNHLY and FYNNEI. V lost 4 bases and J 0 bases, leaving 10 bases between the germline ends. The CDR3 sequence: CASSGGPSSYNEQFF. The CDR3 coding sequence is TGTGCCAGCAGTGGAGGGCCAAGCTCCTACAATGAGCAGTTCTTC.

The chain links TRBV5-4 to TRBJ1-2; D is perhaps TRBD1 (6 bases). This CDR3 region has 14 residues. Germline V lookup: CDR1 SGHNT, CDR2 YYREEE (reference sequence). Trimming pared 2 bases from V and 4 bases from J, leaving 12 bases between. The CDR3 DNA is TGTGCCAGCAGCTTCTTTCCAGGGGTCTATGGCTACACCTTC. This sequence encodes CASSFFPGVYGYTF.